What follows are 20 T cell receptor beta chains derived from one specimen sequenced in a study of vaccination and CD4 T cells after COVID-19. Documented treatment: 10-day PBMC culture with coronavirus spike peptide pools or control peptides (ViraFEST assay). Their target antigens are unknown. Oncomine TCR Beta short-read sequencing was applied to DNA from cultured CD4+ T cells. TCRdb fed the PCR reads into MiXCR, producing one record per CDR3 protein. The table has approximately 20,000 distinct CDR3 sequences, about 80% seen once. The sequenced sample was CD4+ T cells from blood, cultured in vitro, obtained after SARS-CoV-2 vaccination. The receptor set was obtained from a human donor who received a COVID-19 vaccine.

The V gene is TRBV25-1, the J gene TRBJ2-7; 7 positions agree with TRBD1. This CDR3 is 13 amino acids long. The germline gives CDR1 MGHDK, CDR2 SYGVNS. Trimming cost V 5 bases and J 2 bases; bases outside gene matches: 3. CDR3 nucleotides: TGTGCCAGCAGTAGAGGACAGGCCTACGAGCAGTACTTC. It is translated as CASSRGQAYEQYF.

The CDR3 protein is CATSFTSGSSGNTIYF. The CDR3 DNA sequence: TGTGCCACCAGCTTCACCTCAGGGAGCTCTGGAAACACCATATATTTT. This chain uses TRBV19 with TRBJ1-3, with TRBD1 as a possible D gene (5 bases). Deletions cut 10 bases from V and 0 bases from J, with 19 bases between. The CDR3 consists of 16 residues. The germline CDR1 and CDR2 sequences are LNHDA and SQIVND (reference sequence).

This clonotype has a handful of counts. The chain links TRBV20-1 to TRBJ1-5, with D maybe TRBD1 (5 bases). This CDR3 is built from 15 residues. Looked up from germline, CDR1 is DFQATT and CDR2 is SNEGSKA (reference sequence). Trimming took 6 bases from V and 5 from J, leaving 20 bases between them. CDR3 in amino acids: CSAPSSPGIHQPQHF. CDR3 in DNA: TGCAGTGCCCCTAGCTCCCCAGGGATTCATCAGCCCCAGCATTTT.

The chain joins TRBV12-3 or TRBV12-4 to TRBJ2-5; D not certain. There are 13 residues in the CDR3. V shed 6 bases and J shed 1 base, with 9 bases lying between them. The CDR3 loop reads CASSSGVQETQYF. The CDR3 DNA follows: TGTGCCAGCAGCTCAGGCGTCCAAGAGACCCAGTACTTC.

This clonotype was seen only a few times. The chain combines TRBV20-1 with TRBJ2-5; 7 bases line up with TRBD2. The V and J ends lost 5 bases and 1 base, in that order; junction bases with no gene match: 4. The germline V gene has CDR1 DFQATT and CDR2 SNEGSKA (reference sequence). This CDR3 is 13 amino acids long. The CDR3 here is CSAWDYSQETQYF. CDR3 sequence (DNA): TGCAGTGCTTGGGACTATTCCCAAGAGACCCAGTACTTC.

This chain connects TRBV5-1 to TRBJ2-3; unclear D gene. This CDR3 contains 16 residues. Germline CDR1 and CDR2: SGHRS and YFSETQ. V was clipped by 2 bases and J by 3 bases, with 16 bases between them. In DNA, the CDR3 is TGCGCCAGCAGCTTACGGTACGAAAGCTCGACAGATACGCAGTATTTT. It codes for CASSLRYESSTDTQYF. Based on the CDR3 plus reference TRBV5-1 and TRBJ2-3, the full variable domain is KAGVTQTPRYLIKTRGQQVTLSCSPISGHRSVSWYQQTPGQGLQFLFEYFSETQRNKGNFPGRFSGRQFSNSRSEMNVSTLELGDSALYLCASSLRYESSTDTQYFGPGTRLTVL.

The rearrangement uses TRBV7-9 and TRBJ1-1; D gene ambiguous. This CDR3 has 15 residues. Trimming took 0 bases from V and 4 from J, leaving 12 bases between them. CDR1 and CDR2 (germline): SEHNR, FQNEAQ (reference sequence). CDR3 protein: CASSLAIQISTEAFF. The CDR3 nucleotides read TGTGCCAGCAGCTTAGCGATACAGATAAGCACTGAAGCTTTCTTT.

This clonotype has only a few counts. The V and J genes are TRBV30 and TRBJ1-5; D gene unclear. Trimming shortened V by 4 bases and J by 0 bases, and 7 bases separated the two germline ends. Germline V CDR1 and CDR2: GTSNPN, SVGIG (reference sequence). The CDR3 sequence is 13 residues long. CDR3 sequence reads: CAWNGNSNQPQHF. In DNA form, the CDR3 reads TGTGCCTGGAATGGGAATAGCAATCAGCCCCAGCATTTT.

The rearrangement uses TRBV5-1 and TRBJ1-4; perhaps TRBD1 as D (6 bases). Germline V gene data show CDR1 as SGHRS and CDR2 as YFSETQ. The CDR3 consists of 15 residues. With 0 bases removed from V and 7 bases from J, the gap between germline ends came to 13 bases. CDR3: CASSLDGQIAEKLFF. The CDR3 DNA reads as TGCGCCAGCAGCTTGGACGGACAGATAGCTGAAAAACTGTTTTTT.

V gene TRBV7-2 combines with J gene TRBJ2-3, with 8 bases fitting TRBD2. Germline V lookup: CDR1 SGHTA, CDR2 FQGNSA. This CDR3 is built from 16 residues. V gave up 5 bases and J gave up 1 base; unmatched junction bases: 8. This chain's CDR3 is CASSPRLAIRTDTQYF. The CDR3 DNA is TGTGCCAGCAGCCCCAGACTAGCGATTCGCACAGATACGCAGTATTTT.

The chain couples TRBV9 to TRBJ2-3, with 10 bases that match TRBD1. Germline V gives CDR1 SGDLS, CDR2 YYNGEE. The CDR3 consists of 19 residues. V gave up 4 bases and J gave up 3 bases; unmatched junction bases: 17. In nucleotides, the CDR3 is TGTGCCAGCAGCCGCCTAACGACCCGGGACAGGGGTTCGACAGATACGCAGTATTTT. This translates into CASSRLTTRDRGSTDTQYF. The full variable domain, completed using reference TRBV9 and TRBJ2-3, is DSGVTQTPKHLITATGQRVTLRCSPRSGDLSVYWYQQSLDQGLQFLIQYYNGEERAKGNILERFSAQQFPDLHSELNLSSLELGDSALYFCASSRLTTRDRGSTDTQYFGPGTRLTVL.

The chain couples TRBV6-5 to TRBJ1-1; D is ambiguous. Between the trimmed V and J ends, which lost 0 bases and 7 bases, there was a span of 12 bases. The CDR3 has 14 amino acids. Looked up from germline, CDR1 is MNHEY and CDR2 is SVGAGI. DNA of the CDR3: TGTGCCAGCAGTTACTCGGGTGGGAGGGTTGAAGCTTTCTTT. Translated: CASSYSGGRVEAFF.

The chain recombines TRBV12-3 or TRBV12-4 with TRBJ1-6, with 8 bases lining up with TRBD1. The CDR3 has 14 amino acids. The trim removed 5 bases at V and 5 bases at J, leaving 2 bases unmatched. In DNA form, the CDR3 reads TGTGCCAGCAGTGACAGGGGAGATAATTCACCCCTCCACTTT. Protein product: CASSDRGDNSPLHF.

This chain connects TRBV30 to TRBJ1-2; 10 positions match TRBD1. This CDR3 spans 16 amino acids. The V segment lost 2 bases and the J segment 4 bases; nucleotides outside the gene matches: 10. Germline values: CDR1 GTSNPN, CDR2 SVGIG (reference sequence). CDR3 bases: TGTGCCTGGAGTCCGGCAGACAGGGGGCACGTCTATGGCTACACCTTC. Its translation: CAWSPADRGHVYGYTF.

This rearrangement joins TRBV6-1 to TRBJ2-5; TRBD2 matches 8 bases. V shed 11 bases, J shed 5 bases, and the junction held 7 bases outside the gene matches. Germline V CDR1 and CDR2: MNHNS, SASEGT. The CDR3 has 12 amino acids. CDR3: CAARGGGETQYF. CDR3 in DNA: TGTGCCGCCCGGGGGGGCGGGGAGACCCAGTACTTC.

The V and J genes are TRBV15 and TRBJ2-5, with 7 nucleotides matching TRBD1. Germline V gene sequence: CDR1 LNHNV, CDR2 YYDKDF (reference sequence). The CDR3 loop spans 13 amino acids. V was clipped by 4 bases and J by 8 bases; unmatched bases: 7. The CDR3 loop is CATSTLQGTTQYF. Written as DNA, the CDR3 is TGTGCCACCAGCACCTTACAGGGGACAACCCAGTACTTC. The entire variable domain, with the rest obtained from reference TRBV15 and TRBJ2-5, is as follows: DAMVIQNPRYQVTQFGKPVTLSCSQTLNHNVMYWYQQKSSQAPKLLFHYYDKDFNNEADTPDNFQSRRPNTSFCFLDIRSPGLGDTAMYLCATSTLQGTTQYFGPGTRLLVL.

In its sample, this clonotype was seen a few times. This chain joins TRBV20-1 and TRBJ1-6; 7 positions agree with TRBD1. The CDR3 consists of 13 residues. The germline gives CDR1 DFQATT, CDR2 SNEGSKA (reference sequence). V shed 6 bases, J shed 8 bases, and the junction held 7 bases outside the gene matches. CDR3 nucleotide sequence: TGCAGTGCAACAGGGGTTTGGGATTCACCCCTCCACTTT. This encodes CSATGVWDSPLHF.

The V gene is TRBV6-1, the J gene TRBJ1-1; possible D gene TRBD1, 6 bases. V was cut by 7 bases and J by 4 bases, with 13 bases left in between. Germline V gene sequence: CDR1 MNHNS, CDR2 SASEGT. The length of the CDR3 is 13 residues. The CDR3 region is CASNREGVTEAFF. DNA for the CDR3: TGTGCCAGCAACAGGGAGGGTGTCACTGAAGCTTTCTTT.

CDR3: CASSRSLNRVDYEQYF. Written as DNA, the CDR3 is TGTGCCAGCAGCCGGTCTCTTAACAGGGTGGACTACGAGCAGTACTTC. The genes are TRBV6-1 and TRBJ2-7; possibly TRBD1 for D (6 bases). The germline V gene has CDR1 MNHNS and CDR2 SASEGT. The V end was cut by 6 bases, the J end by 3 bases, with 21 bases between. This CDR3 is built from 16 residues.

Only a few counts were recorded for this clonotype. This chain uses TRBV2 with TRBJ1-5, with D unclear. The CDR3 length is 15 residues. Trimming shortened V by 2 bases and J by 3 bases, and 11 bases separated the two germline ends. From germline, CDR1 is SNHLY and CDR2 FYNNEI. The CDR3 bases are TGTGCCAGCAGTGAAACTCCGTATTTCAATCAGCCCCAGCATTTT. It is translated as CASSETPYFNQPQHF.